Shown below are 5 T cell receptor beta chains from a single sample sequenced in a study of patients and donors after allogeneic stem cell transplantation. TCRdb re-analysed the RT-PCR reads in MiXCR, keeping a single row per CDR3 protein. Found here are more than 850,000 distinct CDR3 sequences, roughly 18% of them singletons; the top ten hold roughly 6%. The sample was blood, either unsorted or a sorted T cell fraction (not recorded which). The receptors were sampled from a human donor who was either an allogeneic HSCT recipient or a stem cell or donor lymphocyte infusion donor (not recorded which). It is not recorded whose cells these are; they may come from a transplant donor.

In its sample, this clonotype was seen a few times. CDR3 loop: CASSKTEDSNQPQHF. CDR3 nucleotides: TGTGCCAGCAGCAAGACAGAGGATAGCAATCAGCCCCAGCATTTT. V is TRBV4-2 and J is TRBJ1-5, with D possibly matching TRBD1 (5 bases). The V end lost 5 bases, the J end lost 0 bases, and 11 bases lay between the germline ends. Germline lookup yields CDR1 LGHNA and CDR2 YNFKEQ. The CDR3 length is 15 residues.

The CDR3 loop is CASRVGRAPEAFF. CDR3 bases: TGTGCCAGCAGGGTGGGAAGGGCCCCTGAAGCTTTCTTT. This chain links TRBV5-6 with TRBJ1-1; D not resolved. This CDR3 is built from 13 residues. CDR1 SGHDT and CDR2 YYEEEE come from the germline V gene. Between the trimmed V and J ends, which lost 5 bases and 6 bases, there was a span of 14 bases.

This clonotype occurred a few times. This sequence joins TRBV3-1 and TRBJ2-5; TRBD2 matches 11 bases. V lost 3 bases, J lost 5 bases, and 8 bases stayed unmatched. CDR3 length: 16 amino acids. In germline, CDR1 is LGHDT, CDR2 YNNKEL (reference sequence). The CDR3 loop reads CASSQDVAGGLETQYF. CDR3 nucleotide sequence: TGTGCCAGCAGCCAGGATGTAGCGGGGGGGCTTGAGACCCAGTACTTC.

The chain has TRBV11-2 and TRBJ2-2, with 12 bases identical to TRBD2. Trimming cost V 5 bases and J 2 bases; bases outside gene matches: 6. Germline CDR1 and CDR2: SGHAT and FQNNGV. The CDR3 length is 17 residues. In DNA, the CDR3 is TGTGCCAGCAGCCCCCGACTAGCGGGAGAAAACACCGGGGAGCTGTTTTTT. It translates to CASSPRLAGENTGELFF. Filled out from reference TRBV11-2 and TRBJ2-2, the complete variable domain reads EAGVAQSPRYKIIEKRQSVAFWCNPISGHATLYWYQQILGQGPKLLIQFQNNGVVDDSQLPKDRFSAERLKGVDSTLKIQPAKLEDSAVYLCASSPRLAGENTGELFFGEGSRLTVL.

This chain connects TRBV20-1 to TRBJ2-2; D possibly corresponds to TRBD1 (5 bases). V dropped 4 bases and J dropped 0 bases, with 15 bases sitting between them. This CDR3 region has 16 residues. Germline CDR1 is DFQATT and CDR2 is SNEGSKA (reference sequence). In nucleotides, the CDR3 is TGCAGTGCTAAAAGGGGTAGGCGGACGAACACCGGGGAGCTGTTTTTT. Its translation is CSAKRGRRTNTGELFF.